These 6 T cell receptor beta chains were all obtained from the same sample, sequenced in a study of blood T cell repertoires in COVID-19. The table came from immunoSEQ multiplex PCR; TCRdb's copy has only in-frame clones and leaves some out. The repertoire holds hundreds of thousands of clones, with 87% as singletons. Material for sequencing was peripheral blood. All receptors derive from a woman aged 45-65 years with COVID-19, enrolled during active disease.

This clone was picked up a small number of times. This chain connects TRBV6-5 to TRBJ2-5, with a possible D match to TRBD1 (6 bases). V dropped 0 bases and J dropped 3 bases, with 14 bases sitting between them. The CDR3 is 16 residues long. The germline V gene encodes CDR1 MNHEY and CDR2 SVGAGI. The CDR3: CASSYSGQKPKETQYF. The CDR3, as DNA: TGTGCCAGCAGTTACTCCGGACAGAAGCCAAAAGAGACCCAGTACTTC.

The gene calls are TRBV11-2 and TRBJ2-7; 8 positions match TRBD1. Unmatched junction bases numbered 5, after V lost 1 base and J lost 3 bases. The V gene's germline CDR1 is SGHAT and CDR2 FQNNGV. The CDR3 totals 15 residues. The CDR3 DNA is TGTGCCAGCAGCTTAGTTGGGACAGGTGACTACGAGCAGTACTTC. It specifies CASSLVGTGDYEQYF.

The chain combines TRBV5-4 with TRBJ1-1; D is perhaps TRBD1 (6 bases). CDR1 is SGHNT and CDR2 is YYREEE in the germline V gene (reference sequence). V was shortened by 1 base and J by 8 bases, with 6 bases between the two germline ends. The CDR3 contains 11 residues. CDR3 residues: CASSLTGEAFF. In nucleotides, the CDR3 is TGTGCCAGCAGCTTGACAGGGGAAGCTTTCTTT.

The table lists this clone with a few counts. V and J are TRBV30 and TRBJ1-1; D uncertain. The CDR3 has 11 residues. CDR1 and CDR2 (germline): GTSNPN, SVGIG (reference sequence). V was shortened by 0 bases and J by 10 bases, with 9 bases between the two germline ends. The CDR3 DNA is TGTGCCTGGAGTGTACGCCAAGCAGCTTTCTTT. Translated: CAWSVRQAAFF.

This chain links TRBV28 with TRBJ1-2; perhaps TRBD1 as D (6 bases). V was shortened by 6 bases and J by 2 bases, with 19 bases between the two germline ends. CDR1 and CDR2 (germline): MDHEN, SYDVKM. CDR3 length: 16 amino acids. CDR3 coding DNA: TGTGCCAGCAGCCTGGGGGGGGCGCGGGGCAACTATGGCTACACCTTC. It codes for CASSLGGARGNYGYTF.

Here the CDR3 reads CASRYIPGAKNIQYF. The CDR3 nucleotides are TGTGCCAGCAGATATATCCCCGGAGCCAAAAACATTCAGTACTTC. J is TRBJ2-4 and V is TRBV2; D is unclear. CDR1 SNHLY and CDR2 FYNNEI come from the germline V gene. V shed 6 bases and J shed 0 bases, with 12 bases lying between them. This CDR3 has 15 residues.